A single sample gave rise to the 27 T cell receptor beta chains below, sequenced in a study of CXCR3-negative and CXCR3-positive naive CD8 T cells. The TRB cDNA libraries were prepared by 5' RACE with UMI labels. Following a re-call of the 5' RACE reads, TCRdb has one entry per CDR3 protein and lacks DNA. This repertoire includes 100,000 to 150,000 distinct CDR3 sequences. Sequencing was performed on naive CXCR3- CD8+ T cells from blood. Subset defined: CD45RO-CCR7+CD27+CD95- naive CD8+ T cells lacking CXCR3 (TNR3-). Receptors originate from a human donor in good health. Some clones in this sample may be carry-over from other donors' samples.

The rearrangement links TRBV12-3 or TRBV12-4 to TRBJ2-7; the TCRdb D gene call, TRBD1, has no DNA to confirm it. This CDR3 has 14 residues. This CDR3 is CASSYWESGSEQYF.

The rearrangement links TRBV5-1 to TRBJ2-1; TCRdb's D gene call, TRBD1, goes unchecked for lack of DNA. CDR3 length: 16 amino acids. Germline V gene sequence: CDR1 SGHRS, CDR2 YFSETQ. The CDR3 here is CASSESGGAPYNEQFF.

This sequence joins TRBV4-1 and TRBJ1-1; the TCRdb D gene call, TRBD1, has no DNA to confirm it. From germline, CDR1 is MGHRA and CDR2 YSYEKL. The CDR3 extends over 18 amino acids. The chain's CDR3 is CASSQDWVRVTFRGEAFF.

The chain links TRBV10-3 to TRBJ1-1. CDR1 ENHRY and CDR2 SYGVKD come from the germline V gene. The CDR3 length is 13 residues. The CDR3 loop reads CAISGREGTEAFF.

This chain joins TRBV29-1 and TRBJ1-1; absent DNA, TCRdb's TRBD1 call cannot be checked. CDR1 and CDR2 (germline): SQVTM, ANQGSEA. The CDR3 totals 17 residues. CDR3 residues: CSVLSPVGQARDTEAFF.

The chain carries TRBV29-1 and TRBJ1-2. From germline, CDR1 is SQVTM and CDR2 ANQGSEA. The CDR3 has 12 residues. CDR3 protein: CSVTIGSDGYTF.

The CDR3 protein is CSVEEGGLETQYF. The chain couples TRBV29-1 to TRBJ2-5; TCRdb picks TRBD1, but there is no DNA to check that call. Germline V CDR1 and CDR2: SQVTM, ANQGSEA. CDR3 length: 13 amino acids.

J is TRBJ2-5 and V is TRBV28; TCRdb designates TRBD1, a call that cannot be tested without DNA. The CDR3 has 13 amino acids. Germline V lookup: CDR1 MDHEN, CDR2 SYDVKM. CDR3 in amino acids: CASSPNRGETQYF. Looking up the rest from reference TRBV28 and TRBJ2-5 gives the full variable domain: DVKVTQSSRYLVKRTGEKVFLECVQDMDHENMFWYRQDPGLGLRLIYFSYDVKMKEKGDIPEGYSVSREKKERFSLILESASTNQTSMYLCASSPNRGETQYFGPGTRLLVL.

The V and J genes are TRBV6-5 and TRBJ2-6. In germline, CDR1 is MNHEY, CDR2 SVGAGI. CDR3 length equals 15 residues. The CDR3 loop is CASSKGPSGANVLTF.

The chain uses TRBV29-1 and TRBJ2-7; TCRdb designates TRBD1, a call that cannot be tested without DNA. Germline assignment: CDR1 SQVTM and CDR2 ANQGSEA. This CDR3 is built from 15 residues. This CDR3 is CSVEDWDRGRYEQYF.

This chain joins TRBV28 and TRBJ2-7. Germline lookup yields CDR1 MDHEN and CDR2 SYDVKM. The CDR3 is 14 amino acids. The CDR3 sequence: CASSLELSSYEQYF.

The chain couples TRBV28 to TRBJ2-4; TCRdb reports TRBD2, a call that lacks DNA to check it against. Germline V gene lookup returns CDR1 MDHEN and CDR2 SYDVKM. This CDR3 comprises 16 residues. The chain's CDR3 is CASSPGLVLAKNIQYF.

V and J are TRBV12-3 or TRBV12-4 and TRBJ2-1. This CDR3 is 15 amino acids long. Here the CDR3 reads CASSFALAAYNEQFF.

The V call is TRBV10-3, the J call TRBJ2-1; TCRdb selects TRBD2, and the lack of DNA leaves this call unchecked. CDR1 is ENHRY, CDR2 SYGVKD, per germline. The CDR3 consists of 11 residues. The CDR3 loop reads CAISLGSEQFF.

CDR3 residues: CASSLWGVGSPYGYTF. V is TRBV12-3 or TRBV12-4 and J is TRBJ1-2; the D call from TCRdb, TRBD1, cannot be confirmed without DNA. The CDR3 has 16 residues.

CDR3: CSARDTGLAGGIGQETQYF. V usage is TRBV20-1 and J usage is TRBJ2-5; the TCRdb call, TRBD2, lacks DNA for checking. CDR3 length: 19 amino acids. Germline V gene data show CDR1 as DFQATT and CDR2 as SNEGSKA (reference sequence).

This chain links TRBV12-3 or TRBV12-4 with TRBJ2-7; with no DNA, the TCRdb D assignment of TRBD2 cannot be verified. The CDR3 runs to 15 residues. The CDR3 here is CASSLSRDYPYEQYF.

The V call is TRBV6-6, the J call TRBJ1-2. The CDR3 is made up of 17 amino acids. Germline V gene sequence: CDR1 MNHNY, CDR2 SVGAGI (reference sequence). The CDR3 spells CASSYELQGLINYGYTF.

The chain combines TRBV20-1 with TRBJ2-5; the TRBD1 assignment by TCRdb is unverifiable without DNA. The CDR3 is made up of 12 amino acids. Germline CDR1 and CDR2: DFQATT and SNEGSKA (reference sequence). The CDR3 loop reads CSARPPAETQYF.

CDR3 loop: CASSRRVAGGSYNEQFF. The chain has TRBV7-9 and TRBJ2-1; TCRdb names TRBD2, which stays unverified in the absence of DNA. This CDR3 comprises 17 residues. Germline V CDR1 and CDR2: SEHNR, FQNEAQ (reference sequence).

The chain joins TRBV28 to TRBJ2-3; TCRdb selects TRBD1, and the lack of DNA leaves this call unchecked. CDR3 length: 15 residues. Germline V gene sequence: CDR1 MDHEN, CDR2 SYDVKM. The CDR3 loop reads CASSSGTRGTPGQYF.

The V call is TRBV10-3, the J call TRBJ1-3; there is no DNA to check the TCRdb D call of TRBD1. CDR1 is ENHRY and CDR2 is SYGVKD in the germline V gene. There are 15 residues in the CDR3. CDR3 sequence: CAISPATGAGNTIYF.

The chain has TRBV4-3 and TRBJ1-1. The CDR3 sequence is 13 residues long. Germline V gene sequence: CDR1 LGHNA, CDR2 YSLEER. The CDR3 loop reads CASSHDREAEAFF.

The chain is built from TRBV7-9 and TRBJ2-6. CDR3 size: 12 residues. Per germline, CDR1 SEHNR and CDR2 FQNEAQ (reference sequence). This CDR3 reads CASSAGANVLTF.

This chain uses TRBV6-5 with TRBJ2-3; with no DNA, the TCRdb D assignment of TRBD2 cannot be verified. The V gene's germline CDR1 is MNHEY and CDR2 SVGAGI. The CDR3 length is 15 residues. CDR3 sequence reads: CASSLDLGSADTQYF.

The chain couples TRBV2 to TRBJ2-5. The V gene's germline CDR1 is SNHLY and CDR2 FYNNEI. The CDR3 runs 13 residues. This CDR3 is CASSEFDQETQYF.

This sequence joins TRBV12-3 or TRBV12-4 and TRBJ2-2; there is no DNA to check the TCRdb D call of TRBD1. This CDR3 is 13 amino acids long. This chain's CDR3 is CASRDINTGELFF.